These T cell receptor beta chains were read from a single sample in a study of response to subunit inactivated influenza vaccine. TCRdb re-called the RT-PCR reads with MiXCR, one entry per CDR3 protein. This table holds hundreds of thousands of distinct CDR3 sequences, roughly 10% found once. In addition, the sample was reused for a study of T cells expressing NK-cell markers.

The material was PBMCs from blood, obtained on the day of vaccination. The receptors come from a man in his fifties or sixties who received an inactivated influenza vaccine. CDR3s include the opening cysteine and the closing phenylalanine or tryptophan. Each record gives: CDR3 protein, CDR3 DNA, clone size, V gene, J gene, D gene. D genes are given only for firm matches. The size field is filled for only some rows; it gives once, few, many or a size class.

cdr3_aa: CASSSTQTGSGSPLHF
cdr3_nt: TGTGCCAGCAGCTCAACACAGACAGGGTCGGGTTCACCCCTCCACTTT
clone_size: NA
v_call: TRBV7-2
j_call: TRBJ1-6
d_call: TRBD1

cdr3_aa: CASSFEGPGTDTQYF
cdr3_nt: TGCGCCAGCAGCTTTGAAGGGCCGGGCACAGATACGCAGTATTTT
clone_size: few
v_call: TRBV5-1
j_call: TRBJ2-3
d_call: NA

cdr3_aa: CASSFTSYEQYF
cdr3_nt: TGTGCCAGCAGTTTTACATCCTACGAGCAGTACTTC
clone_size: few
v_call: TRBV28
j_call: TRBJ2-7
d_call: NA

cdr3_aa: CASSESPTGRHEQYF
cdr3_nt: TGTGCCAGCAGTGAATCCCCAACAGGGAGGCACGAGCAGTACTTC
clone_size: few
v_call: TRBV25-1
j_call: TRBJ2-7
d_call: NA

cdr3_aa: CASSYGGWNTEAFF
cdr3_nt: TGTGCCAGCAGTTACGGCGGTTGGAACACTGAAGCTTTCTTT
clone_size: NA
v_call: TRBV6-5
j_call: TRBJ1-1
d_call: NA

cdr3_aa: CATSRSGGNTQYF
cdr3_nt: TGTGCCACCAGCAGATCGGGTGGCAATACGCAGTATTTT
clone_size: few
v_call: TRBV15
j_call: TRBJ2-3
d_call: NA

cdr3_aa: CASSATYGQGSAETQYF
cdr3_nt: TGTGCCAGCAGTGCAACATATGGACAGGGTTCAGCGGAGACCCAGTACTTC
clone_size: many
v_call: TRBV7-9
j_call: TRBJ2-5
d_call: TRBD1

cdr3_aa: CATQESGGQNTGELFF
cdr3_nt: TGTGCCACCCAAGAGAGCGGGGGGCAAAACACCGGGGAGCTGTTTTTT
clone_size: few
v_call: TRBV24-1
j_call: TRBJ2-2
d_call: TRBD2

cdr3_aa: CASSRTSSGEQYF
cdr3_nt: TGTGCCAGCAGTCGGACTAGTTCCGGCGAGCAGTACTTC
clone_size: NA
v_call: TRBV2
j_call: TRBJ2-7
d_call: TRBD2

cdr3_aa: CASSRIGDQPQHF
cdr3_nt: TGTGCCAGCAGTCGGATCGGGGATCAGCCCCAGCATTTT
clone_size: NA
v_call: TRBV12-3/TRBV12-4
j_call: TRBJ1-5
d_call: NA

cdr3_aa: CATSGLPRGLAGASDTQYF
cdr3_nt: TGTGCCACCAGTGGACTCCCGAGAGGACTAGCGGGAGCGTCCGATACGCAGTATTTT
clone_size: few
v_call: TRBV24-1
j_call: TRBJ2-3
d_call: TRBD2

cdr3_aa: CSAIRNTEAFF
cdr3_nt: TGCAGTGCTATTCGTAACACTGAAGCTTTCTTT
clone_size: few
v_call: TRBV20-1
j_call: TRBJ1-1
d_call: NA

cdr3_aa: CASSPNRGFEQFF
cdr3_nt: TGTGCCAGCAGCCCCAACAGGGGTTTTGAGCAGTTCTTC
clone_size: many
v_call: TRBV7-2
j_call: TRBJ2-1
d_call: TRBD1

cdr3_aa: CASSYSLDRATYEQYF
cdr3_nt: TGTGCCAGCAGTTACTCGTTGGACAGGGCGACCTACGAGCAGTACTTC
clone_size: NA
v_call: TRBV6-5
j_call: TRBJ2-7
d_call: TRBD1

cdr3_aa: CATSDLLAGGNEQFF
cdr3_nt: TGTGCCACCAGTGATTTGTTAGCGGGAGGCAATGAGCAGTTCTTC
clone_size: NA
v_call: TRBV24-1
j_call: TRBJ2-1
d_call: TRBD2

cdr3_aa: CASSAPLVVSEQFF
cdr3_nt: TGTGCCAGCAGCGCCCCCCTGGTGGTAAGTGAGCAGTTCTTC
clone_size: once
v_call: TRBV7-9
j_call: TRBJ2-1
d_call: NA

cdr3_aa: CASSGKGASNTGELFF
cdr3_nt: TGTGCCAGCAGTGGTAAGGGGGCCTCGAACACCGGGGAGCTGTTTTTT
clone_size: NA
v_call: TRBV12-3/TRBV12-4
j_call: TRBJ2-2
d_call: TRBD1

cdr3_aa: CATSEGGNIQYF
cdr3_nt: TGTGCCACCAGTGAAGGGGGAAACATTCAGTACTTC
clone_size: NA
v_call: TRBV24-1
j_call: TRBJ2-4
d_call: NA